The present TCR beta chain was sequenced within a study of T-cell memory formation after mild COVID-19. In the study overall: Clustering of TCRs was largely donor specific. Findings and limits, study-wide: Pre-infection memory carried some responding clones, suggesting that cross-reactive memory joined.

A 5'RACE reaction primed in the constant segment made cDNA libraries of TCR alpha and TCR beta, and these carried sample barcodes and UMIs. TCRdb fed the 5' RACE reads into MiXCR, producing one record per CDR3 protein. There are tens of thousands of distinct CDR3 sequences in the sample; 16% occur only once, and roughly a third lies in the top ten. With 4 bases clipped from V and 2 bases from J, the junction kept 8 bases outside the gene matches. The CDR3 has 16 residues. Germline V CDR1 and CDR2: SGHDT, YYEEEE. For this clonotype: Its antigen is not identified.

The sample comprised PBMCs or a T cell subset sorted from them (not recorded which). This receptor was taken from an adult woman who had mild COVID-19 (a few samples of this study predate the infection). Cell type and time point are not known. This chain joins TRBV5-6 and TRBJ2-7, with 11 nucleotides matching TRBD1. The CDR3 spells CASSPGQGGRTYEQYF. The CDR3 nucleotides read TGTGCCAGCAGCCCGGGACAGGGGGGAAGGACCTACGAGCAGTACTTC.